Listed here are 32 T cell receptor beta chains from one sample, sequenced in a study of regulatory T cells in long-lasting Graves disease. Investigators prepared the TCR beta libraries by applying iRepertoire HTBI primers and Arm-PCR of CDR3 regions. TCRdb re-derived calls from the multiplex PCR reads in MiXCR, one entry per CDR3 protein. Among 400,000 to 650,000 distinct CDR3 sequences listed, about 16% were seen once. The time point denotes: newly diagnosed GD, antithyroid drugs for less than 3 months. Extracted PBMC RNA gave rise to the TCR library. The data also belong to a second study, concerning T cells in Graves' hyperthyroidism and ophthalmopathy.

Here the sequenced sample was peripheral blood mononuclear cells (PBMCs), taken at new diagnosis, from a patient treated with antithyroid drugs. The receptors here all came from a woman aged 35-60 years with Graves disease.

In this sample, this clonotype turned up many times. The rearrangement uses TRBV3-1 and TRBJ2-3; 7 bases map to TRBD2. V shed 0 bases and J 4 bases; nucleotides not matched to a gene: 7. The CDR3 contains 16 residues. From germline, CDR1 is LGHDT and CDR2 YNNKEL (reference sequence). CDR3 sequence: CASSQEIGEGADTQYF. The CDR3 nucleotides read TGTGCCAGCAGCCAAGAGATAGGGGAGGGCGCAGATACGCAGTATTTT.

This clonotype was observed at least ten times. The J gene is TRBJ2-7, the V gene TRBV5-1; D not certain. Trimming pared 4 bases from V and 2 bases from J, leaving 4 bases between. CDR3 length equals 11 residues. Germline loops: CDR1 SGHRS, CDR2 YFSETQ. The CDR3 reads CASSNAYEQYF. The DNA of the CDR3 is TGCGCCAGCAGCAACGCCTACGAGCAGTACTTC.

This clonotype was counted ten times or more. V and J are TRBV3-1 and TRBJ2-7; weak D call: TRBD1 (6 bases). The CDR3 runs 14 residues. Germline CDR1 reads LGHDT; CDR2 reads YNNKEL (reference sequence). Trimming shortened V by 1 base and J by 2 bases, and 9 bases separated the two germline ends. This CDR3 reads CASSQGTAAYEQYF. CDR3 DNA: TGTGCCAGCAGCCAAGGGACAGCGGCCTACGAGCAGTACTTC.

This rearrangement joins TRBV6-1 to TRBJ2-7; D possibly corresponds to TRBD1 (6 bases). Trimming removed 8 bases at V and 4 bases at J, with 9 bases between. The CDR3 runs 11 residues. Germline assignment: CDR1 MNHNS and CDR2 SASEGT. CDR3 residues: CASLQGYEQYF. CDR3 in DNA: TGTGCCAGCCTACAGGGTTACGAGCAGTACTTC.

This clonotype was observed at least ten times. The rearrangement uses TRBV2 and TRBJ2-7; 9 bases line up with TRBD1. CDR3 length: 12 residues. Germline CDR1 reads SNHLY; CDR2 reads FYNNEI. The trim removed 6 bases at V and 6 bases at J, leaving 3 bases unmatched. The CDR3 reads CASRLQGAEQYF. DNA for the CDR3: TGTGCCAGCAGGTTACAGGGGGCCGAGCAGTACTTC.

Only a few counts were recorded for this clonotype. The chain couples TRBV5-6 to TRBJ2-2; D unresolved. Germline V CDR1 and CDR2: SGHDT, YYEEEE. The germline V and J ends were trimmed by 0 bases and 7 bases, with 4 bases remaining between them. The CDR3 covers 12 residues. As DNA, the CDR3 is TGTGCCAGCAGCTTGGCCGGCGGGGAGCTGTTTTTT. Protein product: CASSLAGGELFF.

The sample holds many counts of this clonotype. The rearrangement joins TRBV10-3 to TRBJ1-1; D possibly corresponds to TRBD1 (5 bases). Germline V gives CDR1 ENHRY, CDR2 SYGVKD. CDR3 length: 14 amino acids. The ends were cut back, 3 bases at V and 3 bases at J, with 11 bases in the middle. The CDR3 protein is CAISDPRGYTEAFF. As DNA, the CDR3 is TGTGCCATCAGTGACCCTCGGGGGTACACTGAAGCTTTCTTT.

This clonotype was recorded at least ten times. The gene calls are TRBV20-1 and TRBJ1-1, with TRBD1 as a possible D gene (5 bases). Trimming took 5 bases from V and 4 from J, leaving 20 bases between them. The CDR3 is 15 amino acids. CDR1 and CDR2 from the germline V gene are DFQATT and SNEGSKA (reference sequence). The CDR3 loop is CSAAPWVQAITEAFF. CDR3 DNA sequence: TGCAGTGCTGCCCCGTGGGTACAGGCCATCACTGAAGCTTTCTTT.

This clonotype was counted many times. The chain couples TRBV12-3 or TRBV12-4 to TRBJ2-7, with TRBD1 identical over 10 bases. V lost 6 bases to trimming and J lost 2 bases; unmatched junction nucleotides: 7. The CDR3 sequence is 15 residues long. The CDR3 spells CASRPTGTGAYEQYF. Written as DNA, the CDR3 is TGTGCCAGCAGACCGACCGGGACAGGGGCCTACGAGCAGTACTTC.

This clonotype was recorded many times. This chain uses TRBV2 with TRBJ2-1, with 9 bases lining up with TRBD2. The germline V gene encodes CDR1 SNHLY and CDR2 FYNNEI. V lost 3 bases and J lost 5; bases outside the gene matches: 5. The CDR3 length is 15 residues. The CDR3 region has the DNA TGTGCCAGCAGTGAGATAGCGGGGGATAACAATGAGCAGTTCTTC. As protein: CASSEIAGDNNEQFF.

This clonotype has a count of ten or more. The DNA for the CDR3 is TGTGCCTGGAGTCTCATTAGCGGGGGCCTCACAGATACGCAGTATTTT. This encodes CAWSLISGGLTDTQYF. This chain links TRBV30 with TRBJ2-3, with TRBD2 identical over 9 bases. The V gene end was trimmed by 2 bases and the J gene end by 2 bases; junction bases not matched to a gene: 8. The CDR3 runs 16 residues. The V gene's germline CDR1 is GTSNPN and CDR2 SVGIG (reference sequence).

This clonotype was detected ten times or more. The DNA of the CDR3 is TGTGCCAGCAGCTTAGCGACCTTACAGGGAACTGAAGCTTTCTTT. Its translation is CASSLATLQGTEAFF. The J gene is TRBJ1-1, the V gene TRBV7-2, with D maybe TRBD1 (6 bases). The CDR3 sequence is 15 residues long. Trimming shortened V by 0 bases and J by 5 bases, and 13 bases separated the two germline ends. Germline V gene data show CDR1 as SGHTA and CDR2 as FQGNSA.

This chain links TRBV29-1 with TRBJ1-2; 10 bases line up with TRBD1. With 8 bases clipped from V and 1 base from J, the junction kept 13 bases outside the gene matches. The CDR3 has 16 amino acids. The germline gives CDR1 SQVTM, CDR2 ANQGSEA. CDR3 sequence (DNA): TGCAGCACGGGACAGGGGCAAAGTATGAATAACTATGGCTACACCTTC. This gives the protein CSTGQGQSMNNYGYTF.

There are many counts of this clonotype. The chain couples TRBV6-1 to TRBJ2-2; D gene uncertain. Deletions cut 5 bases from V and 1 base from J, with 11 bases between. Germline CDR1 reads MNHNS; CDR2 reads SASEGT. This CDR3 comprises 15 residues. This CDR3 is CASSPWAVNTGELFF. The CDR3 region has the DNA TGTGCCAGCAGTCCCTGGGCGGTGAACACCGGGGAGCTGTTTTTT.

The chain employs TRBV5-1 and TRBJ1-2, with D possibly being TRBD1 (6 bases). The germline gives CDR1 SGHRS, CDR2 YFSETQ. V lost 4 bases, J lost 7 bases, and 17 bases lay in between. The CDR3 has 14 amino acids. The CDR3, as DNA: TGCGCCAGCAGCCCGGCGGGGGGGGCAAGTGGCTACACCTTC. Translation: CASSPAGGASGYTF.

The chain recombines TRBV25-1 with TRBJ2-5; 10 bases fit TRBD2. V gave up 4 bases and J gave up 3 bases; unmatched junction bases: 11. The V gene's germline CDR1 is MGHDK and CDR2 SYGVNS. This CDR3 is 17 amino acids long. CDR3 region: CASSALPGTSGKETQYF. CDR3 nucleotide sequence: TGTGCCAGCAGTGCCCTCCCGGGAACTAGCGGGAAAGAGACCCAGTACTTC.

The table lists this clonotype with many counts. The chain couples TRBV7-6 to TRBJ2-5; no clear D. Germline V gene data show CDR1 as SGHVS and CDR2 as FNYEAQ. This CDR3 comprises 12 residues. V was cut by 4 bases and J by 9 bases, with 12 bases left in between. The CDR3 loop reads CASSSTAAAQYF. CDR3 sequence (DNA): TGTGCCAGCAGCTCCACGGCTGCGGCCCAGTACTTC.

The chain joins TRBV29-1 to TRBJ2-4, with unresolved D. CDR1 and CDR2 from the germline V gene are SQVTM and ANQGSEA. The CDR3 runs 13 residues. The germline V and J ends were trimmed by 1 base and 6 bases, with 10 bases remaining between them. CDR3 sequence reads: CSVEVLSSNIQYF. CDR3 sequence (DNA): TGCAGCGTTGAAGTGCTCAGTTCAAACATTCAGTACTTC.

This clonotype was counted at least ten times. V and J are TRBV11-2 and TRBJ2-1; the D gene is possibly TRBD2 (6 bases). This CDR3 region has 13 residues. From germline, CDR1 is SGHAT and CDR2 FQNNGV. The germline V and J ends were trimmed by 4 bases and 6 bases, with 10 bases remaining between them. The CDR3 DNA follows: TGTGCCAGCAGCTCAAGGAGGGGCAATGAGCAGTTCTTC. It encodes CASSSRRGNEQFF.

The sample holds a few counts of this clonotype. The chain uses TRBV11-2 and TRBJ1-6; D is undetermined. The CDR3 totals 14 residues. The ends were cut back, 4 bases at V and 12 bases at J, with 16 bases in the middle. Germline loops: CDR1 SGHAT, CDR2 FQNNGV. The CDR3 protein is CASSSPRAVVPLHF. The CDR3, as DNA: TGTGCCAGCAGCTCGCCGCGAGCAGTGGTACCCCTCCACTTT.

The genes are TRBV6-2 or TRBV6-3 and TRBJ1-6; no definite D call. CDR3 length: 14 amino acids. V was trimmed by 2 bases and J by 7 bases, leaving 9 bases between them. Germline V gene lookup returns CDR1 MNHEY and CDR2 SVGEGT. CDR3 region: CASSYDGSNSPLHF. The CDR3 coding sequence is TGTGCCAGCAGTTACGACGGTTCGAATTCACCCCTCCACTTT.

This clonotype was found many times. The gene calls are TRBV3-1 and TRBJ2-7; no definite D call. The germline V and J ends were trimmed by 2 bases and 5 bases, with 10 bases remaining between them. CDR3 size: 13 residues. The V gene's germline CDR1 is LGHDT and CDR2 YNNKEL (reference sequence). The CDR3 loop reads CASSQLSSHEQYF. The CDR3 region has the DNA TGTGCCAGCAGCCAACTCAGTAGCCACGAGCAGTACTTC.

This clonotype was seen many times. The chain carries TRBV12-3 or TRBV12-4 and TRBJ1-2; a possible D gene is TRBD1 (5 bases). Trimming stripped 0 bases from V and 5 bases from J, with 16 bases between. CDR3 length: 16 residues. CDR3 in amino acids: CASSLALQVTDYGYTF. For the CDR3, the DNA is TGTGCCAGCAGTTTAGCGCTACAGGTTACGGATTATGGCTACACCTTC.

This clonotype showed up many times. The chain recombines TRBV5-1 with TRBJ1-2; D is possibly TRBD1 (5 bases). CDR3 length: 15 residues. V shed 1 base and J shed 3 bases, with 13 bases lying between them. Germline lookup yields CDR1 SGHRS and CDR2 YFSETQ. The CDR3 DNA reads as TGCGCCAGCAGCTTGAGTACAGGAGATTACTATGGCTACACCTTC. This sequence encodes CASSLSTGDYYGYTF.

This clonotype was detected ten times or more. J is TRBJ1-1 and V is TRBV20-1; D might be TRBD1 (5 bases). Trimming pared 0 bases from V and 2 bases from J, leaving 13 bases between. This CDR3 comprises 15 residues. Germline CDR1 DFQATT, CDR2 SNEGSKA (reference sequence). DNA of the CDR3: TGCAGTGCTAGAGATCCAAAGGGGAGCAACACTGAAGCTTTCTTT. It translates to CSARDPKGSNTEAFF.

This clonotype was picked up a small number of times. This chain joins TRBV29-1 and TRBJ1-1; D not resolved. Trimming removed 6 bases at V and 1 base at J, with 9 bases between. The CDR3 runs 12 residues. Germline CDR1 and CDR2: SQVTM and ANQGSEA. CDR3 DNA sequence: TGCAGCGTCTCGGGAGCGAACACTGAAGCTTTCTTT. Translating gives CSVSGANTEAFF.

The genes are TRBV19 and TRBJ2-7, with D possibly TRBD2 on 6 matching bases. CDR1 and CDR2 from the germline V gene are LNHDA and SQIVND (reference sequence). The CDR3 covers 15 residues. V was shortened by 4 bases and J by 3 bases, with 16 bases between the two germline ends. The chain's CDR3 is CASSTSGTRVYEQYF. The CDR3 bases are TGTGCCAGTAGTACCTCCGGGACTCGCGTCTACGAGCAGTACTTC.

This clonotype was seen many times. This chain joins TRBV2 and TRBJ2-3, with D maybe TRBD2 (5 bases). Deletions cut 3 bases from V and 1 base from J, with 11 bases between. Germline V gene lookup returns CDR1 SNHLY and CDR2 FYNNEI. The CDR3 spans 15 residues. Written as DNA, the CDR3 is TGTGCCAGCAGTGATGTCGGGGTGGGCACAGATACGCAGTATTTT. Translating it yields CASSDVGVGTDTQYF. The full variable domain, completed using reference TRBV2 and TRBJ2-3, is EPEVTQTPSHQVTQMGQEVILRCVPISNHLYFYWYRQILGQKVEFLVSFYNNEISEKSEIFDDQFSVERPDGSNFTLKIRSTKLEDSAMYFCASSDVGVGTDTQYFGPGTRLTVL.

This clonotype was observed many times. The genes are TRBV3-1 and TRBJ1-5, with a weak D call TRBD1 (5 bases). The V and J ends lost 3 bases and 4 bases respectively, with 10 bases between them. There are 14 residues in the CDR3. Germline lookup yields CDR1 LGHDT and CDR2 YNNKEL (reference sequence). The CDR3 here is CASSQGTLNQPQHF. CDR3 coding DNA: TGTGCCAGCAGCCAGGGGACCTTAAATCAGCCCCAGCATTTT.

This clonotype was seen repeatedly, ten times or more. V and J are TRBV24-1 and TRBJ2-3, with D possibly called TRBD1 or TRBD2 (5 bases each). Trimming shortened V by 4 bases and J by 2 bases, and 9 bases separated the two germline ends. Germline values: CDR1 KGHDR, CDR2 SFDVKD. The CDR3 totals 14 residues. Here the CDR3 DNA reads TGTGCCACCAGTGAGGCCGGGACCACAGATACGCAGTATTTT. Protein product: CATSEAGTTDTQYF.

J is TRBJ2-1 and V is TRBV3-1, with 11 bases identical to TRBD2. CDR3 length: 15 amino acids. The germline V gene encodes CDR1 LGHDT and CDR2 YNNKEL (reference sequence). The ends lost 0 bases at V and 12 bases at J; junction bases unmatched: 7. CDR3 region: CASSQDGTSGRRQFF. As DNA, the CDR3 is TGTGCCAGCAGCCAAGATGGGACTAGCGGAAGGCGGCAGTTCTTC.

This clonotype turned up a few times. The gene calls are TRBV7-3 and TRBJ1-1; TRBD1 is a possible D gene (6 bases). V lost 6 bases, J lost 1 base, and 15 bases lay in between. This CDR3 has 15 residues. Germline V gene data show CDR1 as SGHTA and CDR2 as FQGTGA. CDR3 bases: TGTGCCAGCAGACTCGGGGACACCGCGAACACTGAAGCTTTCTTT. Translated: CASRLGDTANTEAFF.